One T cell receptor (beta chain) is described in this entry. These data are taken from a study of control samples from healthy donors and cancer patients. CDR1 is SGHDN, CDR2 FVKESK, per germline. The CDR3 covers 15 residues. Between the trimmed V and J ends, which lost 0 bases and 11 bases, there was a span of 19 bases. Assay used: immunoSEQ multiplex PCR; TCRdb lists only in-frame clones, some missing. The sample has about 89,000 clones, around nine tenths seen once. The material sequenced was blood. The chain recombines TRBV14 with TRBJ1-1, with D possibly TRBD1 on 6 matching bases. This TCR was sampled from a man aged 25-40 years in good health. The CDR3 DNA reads TGTGCCAGCAGCCAAGATTCACCGGCACAGGGCCGGGCTTTCTTT. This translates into CASSQDSPAQGRAFF.